What follows are 29 T cell receptor beta chains derived from one specimen sequenced in a study of blood T cell repertoires in COVID-19. Sequencing was performed with immunoSEQ multiplex PCR; in TCRdb, only in-frame clones are kept and a portion is missing. The table lists about 190,000 clones, about 88% of them singletons. The sample consisted of PBMCs or T cells enriched from blood (not recorded which). These receptors all come from a woman in her twenties or thirties who had recovered from COVID-19.

The V gene is TRBV29-1, the J gene TRBJ1-1, with 7 nucleotides matching TRBD1. The ends lost 7 bases at V and 1 base at J; junction bases unmatched: 6. Germline CDR1 is SQVTM and CDR2 is ANQGSEA. CDR3 length: 13 residues. The CDR3 loop is CSALGQSNTEAFF. In DNA form, the CDR3 reads TGCAGCGCCCTGGGACAGTCGAACACTGAAGCTTTCTTT.

CDR3 coding DNA: TGTGCCTGGAGCCCAGGGGTCCAGAACACTGAAGCTTTCTTT. The encoded protein is CAWSPGVQNTEAFF. The chain employs TRBV30 and TRBJ1-1, with D possibly TRBD1 on 6 matching bases. The CDR3 consists of 14 residues. V was trimmed by 3 bases and J by 1 base, leaving 12 bases between them. The germline V gene encodes CDR1 GTSNPN and CDR2 SVGIG (reference sequence).

The CDR3 DNA is TGTGCCAGCAGTGAGCAGGGGTATCAGCCCCAGCATTTT. Translation: CASSEQGYQPQHF. The V call is TRBV2, the J call TRBJ1-5, with D perhaps matching TRBD1 (6 bases). CDR1 and CDR2 (germline): SNHLY, FYNNEI. The CDR3 runs 13 residues. V lost 3 bases to trimming and J lost 5 bases, with 8 bases between them.

This clone was picked up one time. CDR3 coding DNA: TGTGCCATCAGTGAGTCTAAAAGCGAGGACAATCAGCCCCAGCATTTT. It is translated as CAISESKSEDNQPQHF. The chain has TRBV10-3 and TRBJ1-5; D uncertain. Trimming pared 0 bases from V and 3 bases from J, leaving 12 bases between. The CDR3 totals 16 residues. Germline V gene sequence: CDR1 ENHRY, CDR2 SYGVKD.

V gene TRBV9 combines with J gene TRBJ2-1, with 9 bases that match TRBD2. The CDR3 is 15 amino acids. Germline lookup yields CDR1 SGDLS and CDR2 YYNGEE. The junction had 12 bases not matched to a gene; V was cut back by 4 bases and J by 10 bases. In DNA, the CDR3 is TGTGCCAGCAGCCCTATGAGCGGGAGGTCCAGAGAGCAGTTCTTC. It is translated as CASSPMSGRSREQFF.

This clone was observed once. This sequence joins TRBV5-5 and TRBJ1-1, with a possible D match to TRBD1 (6 bases). Trimming pared 6 bases from V and 1 base from J, leaving 19 bases between. The CDR3 covers 16 residues. CDR1 and CDR2 (germline): SGHKS, YYEKEE (reference sequence). The CDR3 protein is CASKLRVQGGNTEAFF. DNA of the CDR3: TGTGCCAGCAAGCTTAGGGTTCAAGGGGGGAACACTGAAGCTTTCTTT.

The chain uses TRBV28 and TRBJ2-7; perhaps TRBD2 as D (5 bases). The germline V gene encodes CDR1 MDHEN and CDR2 SYDVKM. The ends were cut back, 11 bases at V and 4 bases at J, with 12 bases in the middle. CDR3 length equals 11 residues. In DNA, the CDR3 is TGTGCCGGCTCCGGAGGTTACGAGCAGTACTTC. It encodes CAGSGGYEQYF.

The sample holds one count of this clone. This chain links TRBV7-9 with TRBJ1-2; D is uncertain. V dropped 3 bases and J dropped 4 bases, with 9 bases sitting between them. The CDR3 totals 13 residues. Germline V lookup: CDR1 SEHNR, CDR2 FQNEAQ (reference sequence). This CDR3 is CASSFSEFYGYTF. The CDR3 DNA is TGTGCCAGCAGCTTCTCGGAGTTCTATGGCTACACCTTC.

The chain joins TRBV12-5 to TRBJ1-3; D might be TRBD1 (5 bases). From germline, CDR1 is LGHNT and CDR2 FRNRAP. The CDR3 spans 14 residues. Trimming removed 6 bases at V and 2 bases at J, with 11 bases between. Here the CDR3 reads CASGPTGPGNTIYF. CDR3 nucleotide sequence: TGTGCTAGTGGCCCCACAGGTCCTGGAAACACCATATATTTT.

The chain links TRBV22-1 to TRBJ1-3; the table's D call TRBD1 went unverified against the DNA. TRBV22-1 is annotated as a pseudogene. The CDR3 is made up of 16 amino acids. Here the CDR3 DNA reads TGTCCTGGGAGCGCACGGAGGACAGGGCCTGGAAACACCATATATTTT. Its translation: CPGSARRTGPGNTIYF.

The V gene is TRBV28, the J gene TRBJ2-3; 10 bases agree with TRBD2. The CDR3 spans 18 residues. Trimming at V came to 4 bases and at J to 2 bases, leaving 12 bases not matched to a gene. The germline V gene encodes CDR1 MDHEN and CDR2 SYDVKM. The CDR3 sequence is CASSSSLKREGLTDTQYF. CDR3 in DNA: TGTGCCAGCAGTTCGTCCCTGAAGCGGGAGGGTCTCACAGATACGCAGTATTTT.

The J gene is TRBJ2-5, the V gene TRBV9; possibly TRBD1 for D (8 bases). The CDR3 totals 17 residues. V lost 2 bases and J lost 5, with 22 bases in between. Germline lookup yields CDR1 SGDLS and CDR2 YYNGEE. CDR3 nucleotide sequence: TGTGCCAGCAGCGTGGGGGGGACCCGGGACAGGAGGGAGACCCAGTACTTC. Protein product: CASSVGGTRDRRETQYF.

This sequence joins TRBV20-1 and TRBJ1-2; D unclear. The germline V gene has CDR1 DFQATT and CDR2 SNEGSKA (reference sequence). This CDR3 spans 11 amino acids. V was shortened by 7 bases and J by 5 bases, with 11 bases between the two germline ends. This CDR3 reads CSGRAIYGYTF. The CDR3 bases are TGCAGTGGGCGGGCAATATATGGCTACACCTTC.

The J gene is TRBJ1-1, the V gene TRBV6-5; 7 positions match TRBD1. Trimming at V came to 4 bases and at J to 5 bases, leaving 4 bases not matched to a gene. The CDR3 has 13 amino acids. The germline CDR1 and CDR2 sequences are MNHEY and SVGAGI. In DNA, the CDR3 is TGTGCCAGCAGTTTGACAGGGAGGACTGAAGCTTTCTTT. Protein product: CASSLTGRTEAFF.

The rearrangement links TRBV15 to TRBJ1-1; perhaps TRBD1 as D (6 bases). Trimming took 7 bases from V and 2 from J, leaving 8 bases between them. The V gene's germline CDR1 is LNHNV and CDR2 YYDKDF (reference sequence). This CDR3 is built from 12 residues. The CDR3 bases are TGTGCCACCAAGACAGGAAACACTGAAGCTTTCTTT. It translates to CATKTGNTEAFF.

The chain joins TRBV27 to TRBJ2-5; 8 bases map to TRBD2. The germline CDR1 and CDR2 sequences are MNHEY and SMNVEV (reference sequence). The CDR3 spans 19 residues. The V and J ends lost 2 bases and 4 bases, in that order; junction bases with no gene match: 18. The CDR3 region is CASSLDGGGPAGERETQYF. The CDR3 DNA reads as TGTGCCAGCAGTTTAGATGGGGGAGGGCCAGCGGGAGAGCGAGAGACCCAGTACTTC.

This clone occurred once. V and J are TRBV5-1 and TRBJ2-2; possibly TRBD1 for D (6 bases). The V end lost 1 base, the J end lost 2 bases, and 9 bases lay between the germline ends. CDR3 length: 15 residues. Germline values: CDR1 SGHRS, CDR2 YFSETQ. CDR3 in DNA: TGCGCCAGCAGCTTGCAGGGGCCCAACACCGGGGAGCTGTTTTTT. As protein: CASSLQGPNTGELFF.

J is TRBJ2-6 and V is TRBV25-1; D unclear. The CDR3 loop spans 17 amino acids. V lost 8 bases and J lost 0, with 17 bases in between. Germline V lookup: CDR1 MGHDK, CDR2 SYGVNS. CDR3 protein: CASSGIIEPSGANVLTF. CDR3 nucleotide sequence: TGTGCCAGCTCCGGTATTATCGAACCCTCTGGGGCCAACGTCCTGACTTTC.

The chain carries TRBV3-1 (or the pseudogene TRBV3-2) and TRBJ2-3; D is perhaps TRBD1 (5 bases). Deletions cut 3 bases from V and 5 bases from J, with 12 bases between. This CDR3 is built from 14 residues. CDR1 is LGHDT, CDR2 YNNKEL, per germline (reference sequence). This CDR3 is CASSQGQVRDTQYF. The CDR3 DNA reads TGTGCCAGCAGCCAGGGGCAGGTTAGAGATACGCAGTATTTT.

The chain uses TRBV27 and TRBJ1-6, with 10 bases identical to TRBD1. CDR3 size: 15 residues. Germline V lookup: CDR1 MNHEY, CDR2 SMNVEV (reference sequence). The trim removed 10 bases at V and 7 bases at J, leaving 10 bases unmatched. The chain's CDR3 is CATGTDRGGNSPLHF. The DNA for the CDR3 is TGTGCCACCGGAACGGACAGGGGGGGAAATTCACCCCTCCACTTT.

The chain links TRBV5-4 to TRBJ2-3; D may be TRBD1 (6 bases). V shed 0 bases and J shed 0 bases, with 14 bases lying between them. Germline CDR1 is SGHNT and CDR2 is YYREEE (reference sequence). This CDR3 has 17 residues. CDR3 protein: CASSLGQEISSTDTQYF. DNA of the CDR3: TGTGCCAGCAGCTTGGGACAGGAGATTTCTAGCACAGATACGCAGTATTTT. Filled out from reference TRBV5-4 and TRBJ2-3, the complete variable domain reads ETGVTQSPTHLIKTRGQQVTLRCSSQSGHNTVSWYQQALGQGPQFIFQYYREEENGRGNFPPRFSGLQFPNYSSELNVNALELDDSALYLCASSLGQEISSTDTQYFGPGTRLTVL.

The chain carries TRBV18 and TRBJ1-2; 8 nucleotides match TRBD1. V dropped 6 bases and J dropped 4; count of bases not matched to a gene: 4. Germline-derived CDR1 and CDR2 are KGHSH and LQKENI. The CDR3 spans 13 residues. The CDR3: CASSWDRTYGYTF. The CDR3 bases are TGTGCCAGCTCGTGGGACAGGACCTATGGCTACACCTTC.

The chain carries TRBV3-1 (or the pseudogene TRBV3-2) and TRBJ1-2; 7 bases line up with TRBD1. Germline-derived CDR1 and CDR2 are LGHDT and YNNKEL (reference sequence). V lost 5 bases and J lost 3; bases outside the gene matches: 6. The CDR3 has 14 amino acids. The CDR3 DNA is TGTGCCAGCAGCATGCAGGGGGACTACTATGGCTACACCTTC. Residues: CASSMQGDYYGYTF.

The chain uses TRBV9 and TRBJ1-2; a possible D gene is TRBD1 (6 bases). The germline V gene encodes CDR1 SGDLS and CDR2 YYNGEE. This CDR3 spans 12 amino acids. The ends were cut back, 3 bases at V and 9 bases at J, with 12 bases in the middle. The CDR3 spells CASSDLGARYTF. Written as DNA, the CDR3 is TGTGCCAGCAGCGACTTGGGGGCTCGCTACACCTTC.

The gene calls are TRBV10-3 and TRBJ2-5; 9 nucleotides align to TRBD2. Per the germline V gene, CDR1 is ENHRY and CDR2 is SYGVKD. V was pared by 3 bases and J by 4 bases, with 9 bases of the junction left unmatched. This CDR3 region has 16 residues. The DNA of the CDR3 is TGTGCCATCAGTGAACGTAGTAGCGGGAGATTAGAGACCCAGTACTTC. This gives the protein CAISERSSGRLETQYF.

The chain uses TRBV28 and TRBJ2-3; a possible D gene is TRBD1 (6 bases). Trimming cost V 4 bases and J 8 bases, with 28 bases left between them. Per germline, CDR1 MDHEN and CDR2 SYDVKM. CDR3 size: 18 residues. In nucleotides, the CDR3 is TGTGCCAGCAGTTCGGGATTGATGGAAACAGGGTTTGTAGTTACGCAGTATTTT. Translation gives CASSSGLMETGFVVTQYF.

This rearrangement joins TRBV18 to TRBJ1-5; D is undetermined. There are 14 residues in the CDR3. Germline V gene sequence: CDR1 KGHSH, CDR2 LQKENI. The V gene lost 3 bases and the J gene lost 9 bases, with 15 bases spanning the gap. The CDR3 loop is CASSPPETQLPQHF. The CDR3, as DNA: TGTGCCAGCTCACCCCCAGAAACGCAATTGCCCCAGCATTTT.

This sequence joins TRBV5-4 and TRBJ2-6, with TRBD2 matching over 10 bases. Per the germline V gene, CDR1 is SGHNT and CDR2 is YYREEE (reference sequence). The CDR3 extends over 17 amino acids. Germline trimming cut 6 bases from V and 0 bases from J; bases unmatched to any gene: 6. As DNA, the CDR3 is TGTGCCAGCACCCCGGGACTAGCGTTCTCTGGGGCCAACGTCCTGACTTTC. This sequence encodes CASTPGLAFSGANVLTF.

The chain employs TRBV7-2 and TRBJ1-1; D gene ambiguous. Looked up from germline, CDR1 is SGHTA and CDR2 is FQGNSA. CDR3 length: 12 amino acids. V was clipped by 5 bases and J by 1 base, with 5 bases between them. The CDR3 sequence: CASSHTNTEAFF. CDR3 sequence (DNA): TGTGCCAGCAGCCACACGAACACTGAAGCTTTCTTT. The full variable domain, rest sourced from reference TRBV7-2 and TRBJ1-1, is GAGVSQSPSNKVTEKGKDVELRCDPISGHTALYWYRQSLGQGLEFLIYFQGNSAPDKSGLPSDRFSAERTGGSVSTLTIQRTQQEDSAVYLCASSHTNTEAFFGQGTRLTVV.